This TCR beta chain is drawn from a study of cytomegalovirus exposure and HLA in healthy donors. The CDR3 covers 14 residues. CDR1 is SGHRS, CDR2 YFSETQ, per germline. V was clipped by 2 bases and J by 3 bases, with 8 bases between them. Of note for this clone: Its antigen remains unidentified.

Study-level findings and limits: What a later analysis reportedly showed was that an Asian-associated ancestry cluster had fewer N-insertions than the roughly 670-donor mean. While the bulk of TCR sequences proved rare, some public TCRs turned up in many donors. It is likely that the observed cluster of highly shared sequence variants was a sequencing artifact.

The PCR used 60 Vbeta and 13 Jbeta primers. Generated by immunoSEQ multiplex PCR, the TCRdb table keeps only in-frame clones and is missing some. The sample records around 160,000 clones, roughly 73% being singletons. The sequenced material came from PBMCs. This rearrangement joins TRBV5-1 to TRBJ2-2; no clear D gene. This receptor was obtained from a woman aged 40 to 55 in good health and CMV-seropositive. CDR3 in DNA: TGCGCCAGCAGCTTATCCAGTTACACCGGGGAGCTGTTTTTT. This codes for CASSLSSYTGELFF.